This is a list of T cell receptor beta chains from one sample in a study of response to subunit inactivated influenza vaccine. TCRdb fed the RT-PCR reads into MiXCR, producing one record per CDR3 protein. The sample contains under 850,000 distinct CDR3 sequences, around 18% of which appear only once. The sequencing used PBMCs from blood, collected 4 to 6 days after vaccination. Receptor source: a man in his fifties who received an inactivated influenza vaccine. CDR3s include the opening cysteine and the closing phenylalanine or tryptophan. The D gene is left open where the match is weak. A clone size is listed for some rows: how often the clone was seen (once, few, many), or a class if it is expanded.

>TRBV11-2|TRBJ2-5|TRBD1|-
CASSSIRGKETQYF
TGTGCCAGCAGCTCGATCAGGGGGAAAGAGACCCAGTACTTC
>TRBV6-4|TRBJ1-3|-|-
CASSVQGSRSGNTIYF
TGTGCCAGCAGTGTTCAGGGGTCGCGGTCTGGAAACACCATATATTTT
>TRBV20-1|TRBJ2-1|-|-
CSARDGGHRPYNEQFF
TGCAGTGCTAGAGATGGGGGACACCGACCCTACAATGAGCAGTTCTTC
>TRBV6-2/TRBV6-3|TRBJ2-4|TRBD1|-
CASSTQGARNIQYF
TGTGCCAGCAGTACACAGGGGGCGAGAAACATTCAGTACTTC
>TRBV12-3/TRBV12-4|TRBJ2-5|-|few
CASSLWSVWGRQETQYF
TGTGCCAGCAGTTTATGGTCCGTATGGGGAAGACAAGAGACCCAGTACTTC
>TRBV12-3/TRBV12-4|TRBJ1-2|-|-
CASREQGSYGYTF
TGTGCCAGCAGGGAACAGGGTTCCTATGGCTACACCTTC
>TRBV20-1|TRBJ2-7|-|-
CSADPGQSYEQYF
TGCAGTGCAGATCCGGGACAAAGCTACGAGCAGTACTTC
>TRBV20-1|TRBJ1-4|-|few
CSAGGGGVGVF
TGCAGTGCTGGAGGAGGGGGGGTAGGCGTTTTT
>TRBV3-1|TRBJ2-7|TRBD2|few
CASSQSGSYYEQYF
TGTGCCAGCAGCCAGAGCGGGAGCTACTACGAGCAGTACTTC
>TRBV3-1|TRBJ1-6|TRBD1|-
CASSQVGQGARYSPLHF
TGTGCCAGCAGCCAAGTCGGACAGGGGGCTCGGTATTCACCCCTCCACTTT
>TRBV9|TRBJ2-1|TRBD2|-
CASATGTSADEQFF
TGTGCCAGCGCAACCGGGACTAGCGCTGACGAGCAGTTCTTC
>TRBV7-2|TRBJ2-5|TRBD1|-
CASSLKLGTGGEETQYF
TGTGCCAGCAGCTTGAAACTCGGGACAGGGGGCGAAGAGACCCAGTACTTC
>TRBV20-1|TRBJ2-3|-|few
CSANPLYPGPDTQYF
TGCAGTGCTAATCCCCTGTACCCCGGTCCAGATACGCAGTATTTT
>TRBV20-1|TRBJ2-3|-|-
CSAVRDPSTDTQYF
TGCAGTGCTGTTCGCGATCCGAGCACAGATACGCAGTATTTT
>TRBV29-1|TRBJ2-3|TRBD1|many
CSVGRDRNTDTQYF
TGCAGCGTGGGCCGGGACAGGAACACAGATACGCAGTATTTT
>TRBV29-1|TRBJ2-3|-|many
CSVGVRTKPDTQYF
TGCAGCGTTGGGGTTAGGACCAAACCGGATACGCAGTATTTT
>TRBV6-5|TRBJ2-3|-|-
CASSYGTAPSTDTQYF
TGTGCCAGCAGTTACGGTACAGCCCCTAGCACAGATACGCAGTATTTT
>TRBV5-4|TRBJ2-1|TRBD1|many
CASSLRTGEYNEQFF
TGTGCCAGCAGCTTGAGGACAGGGGAATACAATGAGCAGTTCTTC
>TRBV20-1|TRBJ2-1|-|few
CSARSAGSGTEQFF
TGCAGTGCTAGATCTGCGGGCTCGGGGACAGAGCAGTTCTTC
>TRBV9|TRBJ2-7|TRBD2|few
CASSVGSGGFYEQYF
TGTGCCAGCAGCGTAGGCAGCGGGGGTTTCTACGAGCAGTACTTC
>TRBV28|TRBJ1-2|-|-
CASSSGFYGYTF
TGTGCCAGCAGTTCCGGCTTCTATGGCTACACCTTC
>TRBV11-2|TRBJ2-3|-|-
CASSSLTGTDTQYF
TGTGCCAGCAGTTCCCTGACCGGCACAGATACGCAGTATTTT
>TRBV7-9|TRBJ1-1|-|-
CASSILGNTEAFF
TGTGCCAGCAGCATCCTGGGGAACACTGAAGCTTTCTTT
>TRBV29-1|TRBJ2-5|TRBD1|-
CSVDQGEETQYF
TGCAGCGTTGATCAGGGGGAAGAGACCCAGTACTTC
>TRBV12-3/TRBV12-4|TRBJ2-3|TRBD2|few
CASSLAGGPHTQYF
TGTGCCAGCAGTCTAGCGGGGGGGCCGCATACGCAGTATTTT
>TRBV24-1|TRBJ2-1|TRBD1|-
CATSDLGTGDYNEQFF
TGTGCCACCAGTGATTTAGGGACAGGGGATTACAATGAGCAGTTCTTC
>TRBV9|TRBJ2-3|-|few
CASSVVGASTDTQYF
TGTGCCAGCAGCGTAGTTGGGGCTAGCACAGATACGCAGTATTTT
>TRBV19|TRBJ2-1|-|few
CASSMRRGHEQFF
TGTGCCAGTAGTATGAGGAGGGGGCATGAGCAGTTCTTC
>TRBV19|TRBJ2-5|-|-
CASSIAGKRTQYF
TGTGCCAGTAGTATTGCGGGGAAACGGACCCAGTACTTC
>TRBV5-1|TRBJ1-4|-|-
CASSFLEQTTNEELFF
TGCGCCAGCAGCTTTTTGGAGCAGACAACTAATGAAGAACTGTTTTTT
>TRBV7-9|TRBJ2-4|TRBD2|-
CASSLEASGSNIQYF
TGTGCCAGCAGCTTAGAAGCTAGCGGGAGCAACATTCAGTACTTC
>TRBV4-3|TRBJ1-2|-|few
CASSQERGVLWGYTF
TGCGCCAGCAGCCAAGAAAGAGGGGTACTATGGGGCTACACCTTC
>TRBV28|TRBJ2-4|-|-
CASSFVWSGAKNIQYF
TGTGCCAGCAGTTTTGTGTGGTCGGGAGCCAAAAACATTCAGTACTTC